This T cell receptor (beta chain) was sequenced for a study of blood T cell repertoires in COVID-19. Study at large: Spain, Italy and the United States supplied samples that represented acute and convalescent COVID-19. In each case, the material was cDNA or gDNA derived from T cells, B-cell-depleted T cells, or PBMCs.

In Seattle, patients joined the study during active infection and were tracked longitudinally. Original data processing: Nucleated cell number was recorded as an estimate derived from reference gene primer amplification. Measured with immunoSEQ multiplex PCR; TCRdb has only the in-frame clones, and not every one. The DNA gave D and trimming, while V, J and clone size come from that table. This table holds around 270,000 clones, around 82% found once. Sequenced material: peripheral blood. The TCR originated in a human donor with COVID-19, enrolled during active disease. The donor label of this sample is uncertain.

CDR3 sequence: CASSPASGIPYEQYF. The CDR3 bases are TGTGCCAGCTCACCGGCTAGCGGGATCCCCTACGAGCAGTACTTC. The chain is built from TRBV18 and TRBJ2-7, with TRBD2 matching over 9 bases. Germline V gene sequence: CDR1 KGHSH, CDR2 LQKENI. J lost 2 bases, V lost 3 bases, and 5 bases had no gene match. This CDR3 has 15 amino acids.